Sequencing of this TCR beta chain was carried out in a study of graft-versus-host responses after intestinal transplantation. Turning to the study itself: Recipients were all induced with anti-thymocyte globulin, then given tacrolimus and steroids for approximately 3 years.

This clone was recorded a few times. The antigen is not known. Sequencing used immunoSEQ multiplex PCR; TCRdb keeps in-frame clones, though not all of them. The data show some 81,000 clones, roughly nine tenths seen once. Germline V gives CDR1 SGHRS, CDR2 YFSETQ. This CDR3 has 14 amino acids. V was cut by 0 bases and J by 1 base, with 7 bases left in between. This rearrangement joins TRBV5-1 to TRBJ1-1, with a tentative D call TRBD1 (6 bases). This clonotype originated in a human donor who received an intestinal transplant. The sample was unstimulated CD4+ T cells sorted from spleen or lymph node cells, taken before intestinal transplant. The CDR3 is CASSLDRANTEAFF. CDR3 nucleotides: TGCGCCAGCAGCTTGGACAGGGCGAACACTGAAGCTTTCTTT.